This is a list of T cell receptor beta chains from one sample in a study of T cells in tuberculosis. Profiling relied on immunoSEQ multiplex PCR, and the TCRdb table lists in-frame clones only, not all of them. The sample gives more than 30,000 clones, approximately 94% of which show up once; about 12% is in the top ten. Input material: PBMCs. The origin of the receptors is a donor between 10 and 35 years old with latent tuberculosis or without tuberculosis infection. Some clones in this sample may be carry-over from other donors' samples. CDR3s include the opening cysteine and the closing phenylalanine or tryptophan. The D gene is left open where the match is weak. Expanded clones are given a class, and other clones once, few, many or no size at all.

V gene: TRBV12-5
clone size: .
J gene: TRBJ2-2
D gene: TRBD2
CDR3 protein: CASGFGSRGLALNTGELFF
CDR3 DNA: TGTGCTAGTGGTTTCGGGTCGCGGGGACTAGCGCTAAACACCGGGGAGCTGTTTTTT

V gene: TRBV30
clone size: .
J gene: TRBJ1-4
D gene: .
CDR3 protein: CAWSRGLQRTNEKLFF
CDR3 DNA: TGTGCCTGGAGTAGGGGCCTACAGAGAACTAATGAAAAACTGTTTTTT

V gene: TRBV30
clone size: once
J gene: TRBJ2-1
D gene: .
CDR3 protein: CAWSTGTTVNNEQFF
CDR3 DNA: TGTGCCTGGAGTACCGGGACAACCGTCAACAATGAGCAGTTCTTC

V gene: TRBV5-1
clone size: .
J gene: TRBJ2-5
D gene: TRBD1
CDR3 protein: CASTLGTGGAAGETQYF
CDR3 DNA: TGCGCCAGCACCCTTGGGACAGGGGGCGCGGCGGGAGAGACCCAGTACTTC

V gene: TRBV7-3
clone size: .
J gene: TRBJ1-2
D gene: TRBD1
CDR3 protein: CASSQTGGSGYTF
CDR3 DNA: TGTGCCAGCAGCCAGACAGGGGGATCTGGCTACACCTTC

V gene: TRBV4-3
clone size: .
J gene: TRBJ2-1
D gene: TRBD1
CDR3 protein: CASSQDRGQGIYNEQFF
CDR3 DNA: TGCGCCAGCAGCCAAGATAGGGGACAGGGAATCTACAATGAGCAGTTCTTC

V gene: TRBV12-5
clone size: .
J gene: TRBJ1-2
D gene: .
CDR3 protein: CASGPTAGGLRLGYTF
CDR3 DNA: TGTGCTAGTGGTCCAACTGCCGGGGGGCTCAGGCTTGGCTACACCTTC

V gene: TRBV15
clone size: .
J gene: TRBJ2-2
D gene: .
CDR3 protein: CATSSLRSGRGYTGELFF
CDR3 DNA: TGTGCCACCAGCAGCCTGAGATCTGGGAGGGGGTACACCGGGGAGCTGTTTTTT

V gene: TRBV5-6
clone size: .
J gene: TRBJ1-6
D gene: .
CDR3 protein: CASNPTRARVPNSPLHF
CDR3 DNA: TGTGCCAGCAATCCTACCCGGGCCAGGGTACCTAATTCACCCCTCCACTTT

V gene: TRBV4-3
clone size: .
J gene: TRBJ1-2
D gene: .
CDR3 protein: CASSRGHATNYGYTF
CDR3 DNA: TGCGCCAGCAGCCGTGGACATGCCACTAACTATGGCTACACCTTC

V gene: TRBV19
clone size: .
J gene: TRBJ1-6
D gene: TRBD1
CDR3 protein: CASRMTGGGSPLHF
CDR3 DNA: TGTGCCAGTAGGATGACAGGGGGCGGTTCACCCCTCCACTTT

V gene: TRBV19
clone size: .
J gene: TRBJ2-3
D gene: TRBD2
CDR3 protein: CASSRPLLAGARDTQYF
CDR3 DNA: TGTGCCAGTAGTAGACCCCTTCTAGCGGGGGCGCGAGATACGCAGTATTTT

V gene: TRBV4-3
clone size: .
J gene: TRBJ1-2
D gene: TRBD1
CDR3 protein: CASSQRMDRGNGYTF
CDR3 DNA: TGCGCCAGCAGCCAACGGATGGACAGGGGTAATGGCTACACCTTC

V gene: TRBV19
clone size: .
J gene: TRBJ2-5
D gene: TRBD2
CDR3 protein: CASSIGGGGPGETQYF
CDR3 DNA: TGTGCCAGTAGTATAGGCGGGGGGGGGCCTGGAGAGACCCAGTACTTC

V gene: TRBV18
clone size: .
J gene: TRBJ2-7
D gene: TRBD1
CDR3 protein: CASSPGKGDRAYEQYF
CDR3 DNA: TGTGCCAGCTCACCGGGAAAAGGGGACAGGGCCTACGAGCAGTACTTC

V gene: TRBV11-2
clone size: .
J gene: TRBJ2-3
D gene: .
CDR3 protein: CASSRRQGGRTDTQYF
CDR3 DNA: TGTGCCAGCAGCCGACGACAGGGAGGACGGACAGATACGCAGTATTTT

V gene: TRBV27
clone size: .
J gene: TRBJ1-2
D gene: TRBD1
CDR3 protein: CASKAQGAGGYTF
CDR3 DNA: TGTGCCAGCAAAGCACAGGGGGCCGGTGGCTACACCTTC

V gene: TRBV15
clone size: .
J gene: TRBJ1-4
D gene: TRBD1
CDR3 protein: CATSRDRTGGEKLFF
CDR3 DNA: TGTGCCACCAGCAGAGATCGGACAGGGGGGGAAAAACTGTTTTTT